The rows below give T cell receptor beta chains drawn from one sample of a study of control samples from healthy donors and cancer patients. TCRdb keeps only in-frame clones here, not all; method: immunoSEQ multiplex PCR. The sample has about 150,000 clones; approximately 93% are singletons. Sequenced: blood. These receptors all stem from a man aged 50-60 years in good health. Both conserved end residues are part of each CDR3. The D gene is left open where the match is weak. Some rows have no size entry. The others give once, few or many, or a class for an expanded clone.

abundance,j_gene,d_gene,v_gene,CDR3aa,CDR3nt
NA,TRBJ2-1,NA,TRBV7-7,CASSHSSDSYNEQFF,TGTGCTAGCAGCCACTCTAGCGACTCCTACAATGAGCAGTTCTTC
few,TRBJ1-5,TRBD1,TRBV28,CASSSRQGDPNQPQHF,TGTGCCAGCAGTTCCCGACAGGGGGATCCCAATCAGCCCCAGCATTTT
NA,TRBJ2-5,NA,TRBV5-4,CASSLVTGGETQYF,TGTGCCAGCAGCTTGGTAACAGGAGGAGAGACCCAGTACTTC
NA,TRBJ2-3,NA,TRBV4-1,CASSQAGLYTDTQYF,TGCGCCAGCAGCCAAGCGGGACTTTACACAGATACGCAGTATTTT
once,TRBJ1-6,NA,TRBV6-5,CATTRGVNSPLHF,TGTGCCACCACTCGGGGGGTCAATTCACCCCTCCACTTT
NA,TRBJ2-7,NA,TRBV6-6,CASSLDIYEQYF,TGTGCCAGCAGTCTGGACATCTACGAGCAGTACTTC
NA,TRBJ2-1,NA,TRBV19,CASKSNRDGHNEQFF,TGTGCCAGTAAAAGTAACCGGGACGGCCACAATGAGCAGTTCTTC
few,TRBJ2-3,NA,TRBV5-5,CAGGWGSSSTDTQYF,TGTGCCGGAGGGTGGGGGAGCTCTAGCACAGATACGCAGTATTTT
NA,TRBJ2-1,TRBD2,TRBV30,CAWKRTGLAGYNEQFF,TGTGCCTGGAAACGAACTGGACTAGCGGGATACAATGAGCAGTTCTTC
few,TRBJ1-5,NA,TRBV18,CASSPAADQPQHF,TGTGCCAGCTCACCAGCAGCGGATCAGCCCCAGCATTTT